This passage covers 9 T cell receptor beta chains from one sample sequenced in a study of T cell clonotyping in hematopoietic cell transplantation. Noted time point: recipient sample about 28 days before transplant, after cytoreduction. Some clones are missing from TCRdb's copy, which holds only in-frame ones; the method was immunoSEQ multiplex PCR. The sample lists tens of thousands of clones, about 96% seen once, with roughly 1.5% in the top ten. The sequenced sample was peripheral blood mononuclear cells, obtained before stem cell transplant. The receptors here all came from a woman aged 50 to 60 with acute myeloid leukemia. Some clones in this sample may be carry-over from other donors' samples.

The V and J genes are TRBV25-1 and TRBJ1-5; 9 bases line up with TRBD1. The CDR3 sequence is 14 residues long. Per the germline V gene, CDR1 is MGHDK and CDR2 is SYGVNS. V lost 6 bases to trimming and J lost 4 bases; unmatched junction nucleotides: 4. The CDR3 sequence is CASRGQGANQPQHF. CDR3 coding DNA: TGTGCCAGCAGGGGACAGGGAGCAAATCAGCCCCAGCATTTT.

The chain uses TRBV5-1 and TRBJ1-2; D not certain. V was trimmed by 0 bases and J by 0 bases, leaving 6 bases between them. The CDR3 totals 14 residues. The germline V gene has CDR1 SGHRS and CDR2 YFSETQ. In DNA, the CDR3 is TGCGCCAGCAGCTTGGAGGACCCTAACTATGGCTACACCTTC. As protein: CASSLEDPNYGYTF.

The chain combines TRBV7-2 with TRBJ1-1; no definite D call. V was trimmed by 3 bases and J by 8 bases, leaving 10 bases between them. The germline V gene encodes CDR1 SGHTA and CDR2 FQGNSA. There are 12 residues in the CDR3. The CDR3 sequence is CASSFPGREAFF. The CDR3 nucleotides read TGTGCCAGCAGCTTCCCGGGCCGCGAAGCTTTCTTT.

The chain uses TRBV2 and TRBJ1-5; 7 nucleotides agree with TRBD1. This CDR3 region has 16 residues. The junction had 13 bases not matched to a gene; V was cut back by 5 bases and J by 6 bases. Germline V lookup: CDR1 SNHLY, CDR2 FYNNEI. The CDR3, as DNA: TGTGCCAGCAGTAAAGAGGGGACAGACGGTGGTCAGCCCCAGCATTTT. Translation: CASSKEGTDGGQPQHF.

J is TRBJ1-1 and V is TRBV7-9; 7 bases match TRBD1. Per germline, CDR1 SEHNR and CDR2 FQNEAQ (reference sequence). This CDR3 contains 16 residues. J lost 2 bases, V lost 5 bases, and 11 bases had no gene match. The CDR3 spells CASSLITGTANTEAFF. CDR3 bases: TGTGCCAGCAGCCTCATCACCGGGACAGCTAACACTGAAGCTTTCTTT.

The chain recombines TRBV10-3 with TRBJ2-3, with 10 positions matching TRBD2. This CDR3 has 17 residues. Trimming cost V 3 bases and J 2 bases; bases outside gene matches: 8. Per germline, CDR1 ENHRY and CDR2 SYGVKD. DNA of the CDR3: TGTGCCATCAGTGACCTCAGCGGGAGGGCCAACACAGATACGCAGTATTTT. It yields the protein CAISDLSGRANTDTQYF.

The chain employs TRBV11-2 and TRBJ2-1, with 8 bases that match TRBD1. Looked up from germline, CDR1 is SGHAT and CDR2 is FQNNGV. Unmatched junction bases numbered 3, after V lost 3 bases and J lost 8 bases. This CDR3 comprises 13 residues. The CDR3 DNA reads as TGTGCCAGCAGCTTCTACAGGGGGTATGAGCAGTTCTTC. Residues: CASSFYRGYEQFF. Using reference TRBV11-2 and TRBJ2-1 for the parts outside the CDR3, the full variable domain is EAGVAQSPRYKIIEKRQSVAFWCNPISGHATLYWYQQILGQGPKLLIQFQNNGVVDDSQLPKDRFSAERLKGVDSTLKIQPAKLEDSAVYLCASSFYRGYEQFFGPGTRLTVL.

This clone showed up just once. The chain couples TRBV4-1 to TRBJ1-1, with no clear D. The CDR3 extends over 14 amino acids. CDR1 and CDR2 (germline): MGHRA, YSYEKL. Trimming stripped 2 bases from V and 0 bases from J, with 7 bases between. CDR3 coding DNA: TGCGCCAGCAGCCAATTCACAGTGAACACTGAAGCTTTCTTT. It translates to CASSQFTVNTEAFF.

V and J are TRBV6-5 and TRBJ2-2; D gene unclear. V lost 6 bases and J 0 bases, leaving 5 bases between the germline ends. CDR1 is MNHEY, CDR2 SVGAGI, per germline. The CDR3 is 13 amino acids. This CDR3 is CASRSANTGELFF. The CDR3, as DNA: TGTGCCAGCAGGTCCGCGAACACCGGGGAGCTGTTTTTT.